This T cell receptor (beta chain) was sequenced for a study of blood T cell repertoires in COVID-19. Study-wide background: Sample material is recorded as cDNA or gDNA derived from T cells, B-cell-depleted T cells, or PBMCs.

In the source study's methods: Estimates of nucleated cell counts were drawn from the amplification of reference gene primers. Sequencing used immunoSEQ multiplex PCR; TCRdb keeps in-frame clones, though not all of them. The V and J calls and clone size are taken from that table; D and trimming were inferred from the DNA. This table has some 150,000 clones, around 85% appearing once. The CDR3 is made up of 16 amino acids. The V gene's germline CDR1 is LNHDA and CDR2 SQIVND (reference sequence). J gave up 6 bases and V 6 bases, and 10 bases lay outside the gene matches. The receptor was isolated from an older woman with acute or convalescent COVID-19. The sequenced material came from peripheral blood. J is TRBJ2-3 and V is TRBV19; 12 bases line up with TRBD1. In DNA, the CDR3 is TGTGCCAGTAGCCTTACCGGGACAGGGGGCAGTGATACGCAGTATTTT. This sequence encodes CASSLTGTGGSDTQYF. Complete variable domain (other parts from reference TRBV19 and TRBJ2-3): DGGITQSPKYLFRKEGQNVTLSCEQNLNHDAMYWYRQDPGQGLRLIYYSQIVNDFQKGDIAEGYSVSREKKESFPLTVTSAQKNPTAFYLCASSLTGTGGSDTQYFGPGTRLTVL.